Below, one TCR beta chain is given with its context. Libraries were prepared by immunoSEQ multiplex PCR; TCRdb keeps only in-frame clonotypes and omits some of them. The repertoire holds 75,000 to 95,000 clones, with more than 90% as singletons. This sample is part of a study of T cell changes during pregnancy in multiple sclerosis. This CDR3 contains 16 residues. CDR1 and CDR2 from the germline V gene are SGHVS and FQNEAQ. J gave up 5 bases and V 2 bases, and 9 bases lay outside the gene matches. The sample was peripheral blood, taken in the first trimester of pregnancy. The receptor comes from a female donor with multiple sclerosis, enrolled in a pregnancy study. The chain carries TRBV7-8 and TRBJ2-1; 7 bases line up with TRBD1. Here the CDR3 reads CASSLIQGERNNEQFF. The CDR3, as DNA: TGTGCCAGCAGCTTAATTCAGGGGGAGCGAAACAATGAGCAGTTCTTC.